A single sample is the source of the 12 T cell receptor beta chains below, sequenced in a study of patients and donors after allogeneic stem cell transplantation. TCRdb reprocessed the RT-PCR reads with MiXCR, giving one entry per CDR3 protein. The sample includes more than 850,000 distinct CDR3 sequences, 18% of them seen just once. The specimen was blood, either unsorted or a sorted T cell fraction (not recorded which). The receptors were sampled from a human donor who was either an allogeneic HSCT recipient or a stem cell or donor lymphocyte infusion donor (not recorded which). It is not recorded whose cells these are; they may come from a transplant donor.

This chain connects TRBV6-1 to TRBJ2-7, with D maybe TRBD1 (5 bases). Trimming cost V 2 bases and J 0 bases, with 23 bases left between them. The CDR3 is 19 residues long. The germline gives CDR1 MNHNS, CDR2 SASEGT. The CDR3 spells CASSEWGNSKNPISYEQYF. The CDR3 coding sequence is TGTGCCAGCAGTGAATGGGGCAACTCGAAAAACCCCATCTCCTACGAGCAGTACTTC.

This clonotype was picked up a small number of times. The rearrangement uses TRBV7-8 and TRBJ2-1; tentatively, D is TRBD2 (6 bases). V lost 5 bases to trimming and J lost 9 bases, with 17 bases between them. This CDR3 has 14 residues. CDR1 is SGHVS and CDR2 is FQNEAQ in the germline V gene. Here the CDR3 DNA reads TGTGCCAGCAGCCTGGGGTCGGGAGCGACTGAGCAGTTCTTC. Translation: CASSLGSGATEQFF. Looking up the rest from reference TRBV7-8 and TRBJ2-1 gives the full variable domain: GAGVSQSPRYKVAKRGQDVALRCDPISGHVSLFWYQQALGQGPEFLTYFQNEAQLDKSGLPSDRFFAERPEGSVSTLKIQRTQQEDSAVYLCASSLGSGATEQFFGPGTRLTVL.

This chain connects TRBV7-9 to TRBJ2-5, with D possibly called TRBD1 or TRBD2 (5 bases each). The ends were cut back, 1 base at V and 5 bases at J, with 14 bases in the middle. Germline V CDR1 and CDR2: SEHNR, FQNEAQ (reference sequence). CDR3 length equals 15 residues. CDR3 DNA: TGTGCCAGCAGCTTAGAGTGGGGGAATTTTGAGACCCAGTACTTC. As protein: CASSLEWGNFETQYF.

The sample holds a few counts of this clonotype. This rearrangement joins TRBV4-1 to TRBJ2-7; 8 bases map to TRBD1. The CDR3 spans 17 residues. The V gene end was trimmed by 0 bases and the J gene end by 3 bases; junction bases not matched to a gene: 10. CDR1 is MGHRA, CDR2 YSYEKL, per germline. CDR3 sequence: CASSQDLRSGGFYEQYF. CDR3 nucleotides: TGCGCCAGCAGCCAAGATCTTCGGTCAGGGGGCTTCTACGAGCAGTACTTC.

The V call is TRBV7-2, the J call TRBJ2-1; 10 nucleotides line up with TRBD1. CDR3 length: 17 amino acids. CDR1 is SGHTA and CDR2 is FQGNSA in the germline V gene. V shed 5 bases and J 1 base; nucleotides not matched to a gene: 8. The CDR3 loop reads CASSPYPGQGSYNEQFF. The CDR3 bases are TGTGCCAGCAGCCCCTATCCGGGACAGGGGTCCTACAATGAGCAGTTCTTC.

CDR3 sequence reads: CAITSGRDEQFF. In DNA, the CDR3 is TGTGCCATCACTAGCGGGAGGGATGAGCAGTTCTTC. The chain couples TRBV10-3 to TRBJ2-1; 12 bases align to TRBD2. Germline loops: CDR1 ENHRY, CDR2 SYGVKD. The CDR3 sequence is 12 residues long. With V trimmed by 7 bases and J by 8 bases, 0 bases remained unmatched.

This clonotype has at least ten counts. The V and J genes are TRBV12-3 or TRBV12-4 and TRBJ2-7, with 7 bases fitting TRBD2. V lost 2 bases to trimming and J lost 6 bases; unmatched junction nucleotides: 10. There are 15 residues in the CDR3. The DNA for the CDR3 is TGTGCCAGCAGTTTAATTGGCCTAGCGGTCCCCGAGCAGTACTTC. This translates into CASSLIGLAVPEQYF.

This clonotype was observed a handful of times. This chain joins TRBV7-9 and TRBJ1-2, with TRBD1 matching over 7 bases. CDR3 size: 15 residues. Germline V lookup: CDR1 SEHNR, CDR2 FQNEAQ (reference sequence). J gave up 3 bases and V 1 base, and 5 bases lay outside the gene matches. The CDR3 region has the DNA TGTGCCAGCAGCTTAGTTGGAGGGGGCGACTATGGCTACACCTTC. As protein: CASSLVGGGDYGYTF.

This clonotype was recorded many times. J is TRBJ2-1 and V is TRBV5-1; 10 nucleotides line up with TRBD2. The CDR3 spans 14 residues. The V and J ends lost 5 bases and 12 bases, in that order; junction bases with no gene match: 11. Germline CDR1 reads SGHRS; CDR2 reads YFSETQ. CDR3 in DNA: TGCGCCAGCAGGATAGGGGCTAGCGGGAGAAGGCAGTTCTTC. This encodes CASRIGASGRRQFF.

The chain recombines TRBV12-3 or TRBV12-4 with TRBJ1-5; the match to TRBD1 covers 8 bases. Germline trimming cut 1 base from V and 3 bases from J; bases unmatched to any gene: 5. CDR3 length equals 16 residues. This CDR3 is CASSLGDRSPNQPQHF. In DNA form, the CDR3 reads TGTGCCAGCAGTTTAGGGGACAGGAGCCCCAATCAGCCCCAGCATTTT.

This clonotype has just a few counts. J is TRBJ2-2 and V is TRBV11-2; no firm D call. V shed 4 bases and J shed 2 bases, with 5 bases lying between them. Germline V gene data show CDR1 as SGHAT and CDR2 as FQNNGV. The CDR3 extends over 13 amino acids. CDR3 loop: CASSSFNTGELFF. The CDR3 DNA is TGTGCCAGCAGCTCCTTTAACACCGGGGAGCTGTTTTTT.

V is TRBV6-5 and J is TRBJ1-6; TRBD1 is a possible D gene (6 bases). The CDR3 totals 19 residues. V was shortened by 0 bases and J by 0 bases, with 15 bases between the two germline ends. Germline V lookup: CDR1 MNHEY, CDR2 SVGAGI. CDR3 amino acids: CASSYSGGPGSSYNSPLHF. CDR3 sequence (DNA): TGTGCCAGCAGTTACTCGGGGGGCCCCGGTAGCTCCTATAATTCACCCCTCCACTTT.